These T cell receptor beta chains were read from a single sample in a study of tumor-infiltrating lymphocytes in primary liver carcinoma. Each CDR3 protein is one row after TCRdb ran MiXCR on the multiplex PCR reads. Found here are approximately 110,000 distinct CDR3 sequences, 64% of them singletons; the top ten hold more than 7%. The sample taken for sequencing was liver tumor tissue from sampling region 3. These TCRs come from a woman aged 60-75 years with primary liver carcinoma and hepatitis B virus infection. The CDR3 runs from the conserved cysteine through the conserved F or W. Rows give clone size only sometimes, using once, few, many, or a class for an expanded clone.

>few|TRBV13
CASSPHGGEQYF
>once|TRBV11-2
CASSRTSGQGYDYTF
>.|TRBV7-9
CASSLLGTGYEQYF
>.|TRBV11-2
CADSYRGQPRAKNIQYF
>.|TRBV7-8
CASSPRPQGSTDMQYF
>many|TRBV29-1
CSGVTGGTDTQYF
>.|TRBV14
CASSPLQGVQSTGAFF
>many|TRBV29-1
CSVGGGETQYF
>.|TRBV11-2
CASSLQAGAKVLTF
>.|TRBV5-5
CASSDSGGSNTEELFF
>few|TRBV7-9
CASAQGGGNQPQHF
>.|TRBV20-1
CSARPPLGANGITDTQYF
>.|TRBV11-2
CVSGSQGLLRRDTQYF
>many|TRBV10-1
CANLAREAEAFF
>many|TRBV5-5
CASSLAGGSLDTEAFF
>.|TRBV4-2
CASSQPYTRGTAKNIQYF
>few|TRBV25-1
CASSVRAVSAFQETQYF
>few|TRBV5-4
CASSLAPNSPYGYTF
>.|TRBV11-2
CASGLDFPSGRGHEQYF
>.|TRBV5-1
CASSLLEEIQYF
>.|TRBV7-9
CANSLGYQPQHF
>.|TRBV7-9
CASSLGSGFVNTEAFF
>.|TRBV7-9
CASRPNVANTEAFF
>.|TRBV11-3
CAGSHRRGTDTQYF
>.|TRBV11-1
CASSPGTAGLREQYF
>.|TRBV11-2
CASSEESSGAETQYF
>few|TRBV6-5
CASSRPPTSGRVTDTQYF
>many|TRBV4-2
CASSQEGTSGYNEQFF
>many|TRBV5-4
CASSSRGRGYYEQYF
>few|TRBV6-4
CASSNGVSGMSGELFF
>.|TRBV6-5
CASSYKGGGNTGELFF
>.|TRBV28
CASSRLTGAYEQYF